This entry lists 6 T cell receptor beta chains sequenced from one sample in a study of cytomegalovirus exposure and HLA in healthy donors. This PCR relied on a set of 60 Vbeta primers and 13 Jbeta primers. Using immunoSEQ multiplex PCR, the repertoire was profiled, and TCRdb retains in-frame clones only, with some absent. The table includes some 130,000 clones, about 80% detected once. Sequencing was carried out using PBMCs. All receptors derive from a human donor in good health.

The chain combines TRBV2 with TRBJ1-2; 7 positions agree with TRBD1. The trim removed 8 bases at V and 6 bases at J, leaving 3 bases unmatched. Germline assignment: CDR1 SNHLY and CDR2 FYNNEI. The CDR3 loop spans 11 amino acids. CDR3 sequence: CASWDSHGYTF. In nucleotides, the CDR3 is TGTGCCAGCTGGGACAGTCATGGCTACACCTTC.

The V call is TRBV28, the J call TRBJ2-7, with D unclear. The CDR3 is made up of 12 amino acids. Germline V gene lookup returns CDR1 MDHEN and CDR2 SYDVKM. V was pared by 8 bases and J by 7 bases, with 15 bases between. Written as DNA, the CDR3 is TGTGCCAGCCACTATCGGCGTGGGGAGCAGTACTTC. It is translated as CASHYRRGEQYF. The full variable domain, with the rest looked up from reference TRBV28 and TRBJ2-7, is DVKVTQSSRYLVKRTGEKVFLECVQDMDHENMFWYRQDPGLGLRLIYFSYDVKMKEKGDIPEGYSVSREKKERFSLILESASTNQTSMYLCASHYRRGEQYFGPGTRLTVT.

Only a few counts were recorded for this clone. The gene calls are TRBV5-4 and TRBJ2-1; 8 positions match TRBD1. CDR3 size: 16 residues. CDR1 and CDR2 from the germline V gene are SGHNT and YYREEE (reference sequence). Germline trimming cut 2 bases from V and 7 bases from J; bases unmatched to any gene: 11. DNA for the CDR3: TGTGCCAGCAGCTTCTCCCCGGGACAGGCCCCGAATGAGCAGTTCTTC. Its protein product is CASSFSPGQAPNEQFF.

A word on this clone: The junction departs from germline at one end; a sequencing error may be responsible. CDR3 nucleotide sequence: TGTGCTAGCAGCTTAGACAGGGCCTCCTACGAGCAGTACTTC. It specifies CASSLDRASYEQYF. The V and J genes are TRBV7-7 and TRBJ2-7; 7 bases fit TRBD1. The CDR3 contains 14 residues. Per the germline V gene, CDR1 is SSHAT and CDR2 is FNYEAQ (reference sequence).

Points on this clone: A junction end diverges from the germline sequence, so it may reflect a read error. J is TRBJ1-2 and V is TRBV7-9, with D possibly being TRBD1 (5 bases). The CDR3 covers 12 residues. Germline CDR1 and CDR2: SEHNR and FQNEAQ (reference sequence). CDR3 DNA: TGTTCCAGCAGCGCGACAGAGGATGGCTACACCTTC. Protein product: CSSSATEDGYTF.

V usage is TRBV14 and J usage is TRBJ2-5; 11 bases are shared with TRBD2. Germline CDR1 is SGHDN and CDR2 is FVKESK. The CDR3 has 14 amino acids. The V gene end was trimmed by 6 bases and the J gene end by 3 bases; junction bases not matched to a gene: 3. In DNA, the CDR3 is TGTGCCAGCAGTCAGACTAGCGGGGAAGAGACCCAGTACTTC. Encoded protein: CASSQTSGEETQYF.